This T cell receptor (beta chain) comes out of a study of control samples from healthy donors and cancer patients. Trimming shortened V by 3 bases and J by 4 bases, and 9 bases separated the two germline ends. The CDR3 has 13 residues. Germline V gives CDR1 SGHAT, CDR2 FQDESV (reference sequence). Sequenced by immunoSEQ multiplex PCR; TCRdb stores in-frame clones only, minus some. The sample holds 100,000 to 150,000 clones; 87% are singletons and the top ten take about 8.7%. Input material: blood. The chain carries TRBV11-1 and TRBJ1-1, with D possibly being TRBD1 (6 bases). The TCR comes from a man aged 40-49 years in good health. The CDR3 loop reads CASSLGAVTEAFF. CDR3 DNA: TGTGCCAGCAGCTTGGGGGCGGTCACTGAAGCTTTCTTT.